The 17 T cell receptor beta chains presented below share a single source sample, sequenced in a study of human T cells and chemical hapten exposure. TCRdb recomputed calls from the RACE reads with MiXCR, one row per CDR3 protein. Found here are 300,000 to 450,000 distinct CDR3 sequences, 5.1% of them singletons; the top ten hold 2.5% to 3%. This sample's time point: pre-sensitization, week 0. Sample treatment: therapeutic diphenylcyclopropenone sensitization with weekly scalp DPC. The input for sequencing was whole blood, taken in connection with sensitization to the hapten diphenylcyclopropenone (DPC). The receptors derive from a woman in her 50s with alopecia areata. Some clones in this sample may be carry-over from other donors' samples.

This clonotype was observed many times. CDR3 sequence reads: CASSDNSYEQYF. The CDR3 DNA reads TGCGCCAGCAGTGACAACTCCTACGAGCAGTACTTC. The chain has TRBV10-1 and TRBJ2-7, with no clear D. CDR1 and CDR2 from the germline V gene are WNHNN and SYGVQD (reference sequence). V was trimmed by 3 bases and J by 0 bases, leaving 3 bases between them. The CDR3 consists of 12 residues.

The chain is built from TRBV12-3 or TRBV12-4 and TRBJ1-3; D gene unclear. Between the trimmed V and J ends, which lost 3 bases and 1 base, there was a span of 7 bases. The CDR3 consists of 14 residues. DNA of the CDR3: TGTGCCAGCAGTTTGAGTAGGTCTGGAAACACCATATATTTT. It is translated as CASSLSRSGNTIYF.

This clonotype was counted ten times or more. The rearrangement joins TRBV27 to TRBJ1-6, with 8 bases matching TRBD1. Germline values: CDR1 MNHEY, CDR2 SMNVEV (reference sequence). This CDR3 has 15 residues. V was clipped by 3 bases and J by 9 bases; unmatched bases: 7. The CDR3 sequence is CASSFQGARTSPLHF. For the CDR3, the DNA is TGTGCCAGCAGTTTCCAGGGGGCACGAACTTCACCCCTCCACTTT.

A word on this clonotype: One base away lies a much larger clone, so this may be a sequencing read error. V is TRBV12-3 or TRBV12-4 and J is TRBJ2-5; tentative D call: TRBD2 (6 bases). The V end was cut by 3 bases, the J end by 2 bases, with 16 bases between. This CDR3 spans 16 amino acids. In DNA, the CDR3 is TGTGCCAGCAGTTTTGGAGCTAGCGTGGGACAAGAGACCCAGTACTTC. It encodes CASSFGASVGQETQYF.

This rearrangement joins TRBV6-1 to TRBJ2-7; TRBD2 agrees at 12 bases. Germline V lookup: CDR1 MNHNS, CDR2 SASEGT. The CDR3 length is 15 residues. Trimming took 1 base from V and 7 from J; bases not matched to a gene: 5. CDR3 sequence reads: CASSEGASGGGEQYF. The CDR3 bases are TGTGCCAGCAGTGAAGGAGCTAGCGGGGGGGGTGAGCAGTACTTC.

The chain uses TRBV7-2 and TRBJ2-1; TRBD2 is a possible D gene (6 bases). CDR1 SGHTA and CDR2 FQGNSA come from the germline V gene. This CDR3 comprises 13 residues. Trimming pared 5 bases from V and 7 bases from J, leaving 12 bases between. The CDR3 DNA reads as TGTGCCAGCAGCCCGGACTATCGGAATGAGCAGTTCTTC. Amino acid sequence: CASSPDYRNEQFF.

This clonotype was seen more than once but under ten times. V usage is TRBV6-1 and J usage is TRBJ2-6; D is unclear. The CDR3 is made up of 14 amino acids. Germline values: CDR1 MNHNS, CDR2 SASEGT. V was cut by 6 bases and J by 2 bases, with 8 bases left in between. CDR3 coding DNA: TGTGCCAGCAGCTCGTCTCCTGGGGCCAACGTCCTGACTTTC. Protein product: CASSSSPGANVLTF.

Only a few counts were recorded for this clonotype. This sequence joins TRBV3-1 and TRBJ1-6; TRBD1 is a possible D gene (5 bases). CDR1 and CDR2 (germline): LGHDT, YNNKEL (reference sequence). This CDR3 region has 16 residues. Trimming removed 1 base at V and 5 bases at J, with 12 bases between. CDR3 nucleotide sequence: TGTGCCAGCAGCCAAGGGGACGGCAGAAATAATTCACCCCTCCACTTT. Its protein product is CASSQGDGRNNSPLHF.

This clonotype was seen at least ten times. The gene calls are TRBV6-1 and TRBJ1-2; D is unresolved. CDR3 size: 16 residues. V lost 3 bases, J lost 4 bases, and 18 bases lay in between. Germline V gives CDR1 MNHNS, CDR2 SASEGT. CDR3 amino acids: CASSDPASDGLYGYTF. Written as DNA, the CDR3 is TGTGCCAGCAGTGACCCAGCATCGGACGGACTCTATGGCTACACCTTC.

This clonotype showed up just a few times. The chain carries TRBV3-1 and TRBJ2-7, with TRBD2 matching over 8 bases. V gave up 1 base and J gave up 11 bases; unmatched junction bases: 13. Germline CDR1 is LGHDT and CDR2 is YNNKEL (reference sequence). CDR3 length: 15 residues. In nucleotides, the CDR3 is TGTGCCAGCAGCCAAGCCCACTCCCTTATAGCGGGGAAGTACTTC. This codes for CASSQAHSLIAGKYF.

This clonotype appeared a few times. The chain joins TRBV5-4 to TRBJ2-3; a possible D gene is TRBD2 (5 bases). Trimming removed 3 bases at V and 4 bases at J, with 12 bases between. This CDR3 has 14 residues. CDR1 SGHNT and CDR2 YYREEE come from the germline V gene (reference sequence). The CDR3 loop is CASSSREGADTQYF. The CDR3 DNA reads TGTGCCAGCAGCTCCCGTGAGGGTGCAGATACGCAGTATTTT.

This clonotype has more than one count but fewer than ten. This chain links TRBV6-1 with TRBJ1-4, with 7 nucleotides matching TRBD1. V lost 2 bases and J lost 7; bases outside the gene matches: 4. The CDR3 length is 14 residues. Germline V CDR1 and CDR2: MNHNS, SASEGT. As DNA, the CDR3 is TGTGCCAGCAGTGAAATCGCAGGGGGTGAAAAACTGTTTTTT. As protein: CASSEIAGGEKLFF.

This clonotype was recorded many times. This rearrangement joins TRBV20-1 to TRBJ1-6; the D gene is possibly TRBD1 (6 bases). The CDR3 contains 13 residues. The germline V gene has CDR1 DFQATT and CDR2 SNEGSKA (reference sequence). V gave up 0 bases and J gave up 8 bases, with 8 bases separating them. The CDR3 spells CSARDEGDSPLHF. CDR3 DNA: TGCAGTGCTAGAGATGAGGGGGATTCACCCCTCCACTTT.

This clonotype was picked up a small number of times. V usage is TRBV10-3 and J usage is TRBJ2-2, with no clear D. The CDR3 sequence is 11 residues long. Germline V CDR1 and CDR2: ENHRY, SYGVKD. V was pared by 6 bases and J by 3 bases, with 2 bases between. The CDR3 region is CAISYTGELFF. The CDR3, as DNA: TGTGCCATCAGCTACACCGGGGAGCTGTTTTTT.

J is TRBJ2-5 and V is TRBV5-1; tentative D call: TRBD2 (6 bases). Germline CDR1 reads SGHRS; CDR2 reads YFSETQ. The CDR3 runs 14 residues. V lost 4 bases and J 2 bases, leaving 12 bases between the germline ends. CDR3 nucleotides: TGCGCCAGCAGCGGGGGACTCCCACAAGAGACCCAGTACTTC. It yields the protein CASSGGLPQETQYF.

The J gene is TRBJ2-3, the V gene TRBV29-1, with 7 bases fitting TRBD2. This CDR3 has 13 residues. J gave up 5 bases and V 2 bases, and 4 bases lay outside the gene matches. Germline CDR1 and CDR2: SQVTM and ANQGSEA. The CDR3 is CSVERGERDTQYF. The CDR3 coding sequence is TGCAGCGTTGAACGGGGGGAGCGAGATACGCAGTATTTT.

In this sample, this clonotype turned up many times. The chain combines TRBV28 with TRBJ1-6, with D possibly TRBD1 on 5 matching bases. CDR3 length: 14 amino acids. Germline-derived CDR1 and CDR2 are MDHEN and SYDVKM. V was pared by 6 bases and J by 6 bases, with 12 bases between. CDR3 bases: TGTGCCAGCAGGCCGACAGATTCTAATTCACCCCTCCACTTT. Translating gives CASRPTDSNSPLHF.